Below, 5 T cell receptor beta chains from the same sample are listed, as sequenced in a study of cytomegalovirus exposure and HLA in healthy donors. PCR primers comprised 60 Vbeta and 13 Jbeta primers. Produced via immunoSEQ multiplex PCR; TCRdb's table is partial and in-frame only. The sample lists 100,000 to 150,000 clones; roughly 8.3% were seen once. The sequenced material came from PBMCs. Every receptor here comes from a man between 35 and 55 years old in good health and CMV-seronegative.

The chain uses TRBV7-9 and TRBJ2-1, with 8 nucleotides matching TRBD2. With V trimmed by 5 bases and J by 7 bases, 4 bases remained unmatched. CDR3 length: 13 residues. From germline, CDR1 is SEHNR and CDR2 FQNEAQ (reference sequence). CDR3 in amino acids: CASSERGPNEQFF. CDR3 nucleotide sequence: TGTGCCAGCAGCGAGCGGGGGCCAAATGAGCAGTTCTTC.

CDR3 region: CASSETVLREDTEAFF. DNA for the CDR3: TGTGCCAGCAGTGAAACGGTACTAAGGGAGGACACTGAAGCTTTCTTT. The chain is built from TRBV6-1 and TRBJ1-1; D is unresolved. The CDR3 runs to 16 residues. CDR1 MNHNS and CDR2 SASEGT come from the germline V gene. Trimming stripped 2 bases from V and 3 bases from J, with 16 bases between.

This clone was seen a handful of times. The chain carries TRBV4-2 and TRBJ2-2, with 9 bases that match TRBD1. The V and J ends lost 8 bases and 3 bases, in that order; junction bases with no gene match: 4. This CDR3 contains 14 residues. The germline V gene encodes CDR1 LGHNA and CDR2 YNFKEQ. CDR3 loop: CASEDRGDTGELFF. Written as DNA, the CDR3 is TGTGCCAGCGAAGACAGGGGGGACACCGGGGAGCTGTTTTTT.

This clone came up a few times. The gene calls are TRBV27 and TRBJ1-2; no reliable D call. Trimming removed 5 bases at V and 0 bases at J, with 13 bases between. Germline loops: CDR1 MNHEY, CDR2 SMNVEV (reference sequence). The CDR3 has 15 amino acids. The CDR3 DNA follows: TGTGCCAGCAGTCCAAGGACGGAGGCTAACTATGGCTACACCTTC. Encoded protein: CASSPRTEANYGYTF.

The chain is built from TRBV5-4 and TRBJ2-3, with D possibly being TRBD2 (5 bases). The CDR3 has 14 amino acids. Looked up from germline, CDR1 is SGHNT and CDR2 is YYREEE (reference sequence). The germline V and J ends were trimmed by 4 bases and 0 bases, with 9 bases remaining between them. This CDR3 is CASSGPGSTDTQYF. CDR3 sequence (DNA): TGTGCCAGCAGCGGGCCGGGAAGCACAGATACGCAGTATTTT.